These T cell receptor beta chains were read from a single sample in a study of tumor-infiltrating lymphocytes in localized non-small cell lung cancer. Sequencing used immunoSEQ multiplex PCR; TCRdb keeps in-frame clones, though not all of them. The profile shows around 14,000 clones, around 81% of them singletons. Material: lung tumor tissue. The receptors stem from a human donor with non-small cell lung cancer. CDR3s include the opening cysteine and the closing phenylalanine or tryptophan. A D gene is named only where the DNA matches it firmly. Clone size is given for some rows only: seen once, a few or many times, or a class if the clone is expanded.

d_call,j_call,clone_size,v_call,cdr3_aa,cdr3_nt
TRBD1,TRBJ1-2,few,TRBV11-3,CASSLVGRWGDRDAGYTF,TGTGCCAGCAGCTTAGTCGGGCGGTGGGGAGACAGGGATGCTGGCTACACCTTC
NA,TRBJ1-1,NA,TRBV30,CAWSVRSEAFF,TGTGCCTGGAGTGTACGCAGTGAAGCTTTCTTT
TRBD1,TRBJ1-2,NA,TRBV5-1,CASSLEAQGAEGYTF,TGCGCCAGCAGCTTGGAAGCTCAGGGGGCCGAAGGCTACACCTTC
TRBD2,TRBJ2-7,NA,TRBV29-1,CSPNPSGALSYEQYF,TGCAGCCCCAACCCGAGCGGGGCTCTCTCCTACGAGCAGTACTTC
NA,TRBJ2-3,NA,TRBV12-1,CASSFDQGGLGLAGTDTQYF,TGTGCCAGCAGCTTTGATCAGGGGGGATTGGGACTAGCGGGGACAGATACGCAGTATTTT
TRBD2,TRBJ2-7,NA,TRBV11-1,CASSQTSGGKGYEQYF,TGTGCCAGCAGCCAGACTAGCGGAGGAAAGGGCTACGAGCAGTACTTC
NA,TRBJ2-1,NA,TRBV6-4,CASSNMLASYNEQFF,TGTGCCAGCAGTAATATGCTAGCGTCGTACAATGAGCAGTTCTTC
TRBD2,TRBJ2-1,NA,TRBV19,CASTMGGTSPRGQFF,TGTGCCAGTACCATGGGGGGGACTAGCCCCCGGGGGCAGTTCTTC
TRBD2,TRBJ2-7,NA,TRBV4-2,CASSHFGTSGSNGYEQYF,TGTGCCAGCAGCCATTTTGGGACTAGCGGGAGCAACGGGTACGAGCAGTACTTC
TRBD2,TRBJ2-1,NA,TRBV7-2,CASSLDIRTSGNNEQFF,TGTGCCAGCAGCTTAGATATCCGGACTAGCGGAAACAATGAGCAGTTCTTC
NA,TRBJ2-3,NA,TRBV4-3,CASSQTAKGDTQYF,TGCGCCAGCAGCCAGACGGCAAAGGGAGATACGCAGTATTTT
NA,TRBJ2-1,NA,TRBV9,CASSPPQGAPGRGEQFF,TGTGCCAGCAGCCCCCCGCAGGGGGCGCCTGGGAGGGGTGAGCAGTTCTTC
TRBD2,TRBJ2-2,NA,TRBV4-1,CASSQASAGGTGELFF,TGCGCCAGCAGCCAAGCCTCGGCGGGAGGTACCGGGGAGCTGTTTTTT
TRBD1,TRBJ1-1,once,TRBV7-2,CASSSYRGNTEAFF,TGTGCCAGCAGCTCGTACAGGGGTAACACTGAAGCTTTCTTT
NA,TRBJ1-6,NA,TRBV25-1,CASSEMKGDNSPLHF,TGTGCCAGCAGTGAGATGAAGGGGGATAATTCACCCCTCCACTTT
NA,TRBJ2-1,NA,TRBV30,CAWNPLPKFF,TGTGCCTGGAATCCCTTGCCGAAGTTCTTC
TRBD1,TRBJ2-7,NA,TRBV2,CASRVRDRGYEQYF,TGTGCCAGCAGGGTCCGGGACAGGGGCTACGAGCAGTACTTC
TRBD1,TRBJ1-2,NA,TRBV7-2,CASSDPQGKVYGYTF,TGTGCCAGCAGCGACCCACAGGGGAAGGTCTATGGCTACACCTTC
TRBD2,TRBJ2-5,NA,TRBV4-1,CASSHPGLAGGRQETQYF,TGCGCCAGCAGCCACCCGGGACTAGCGGGAGGTAGGCAAGAGACCCAGTACTTC
NA,TRBJ1-5,NA,TRBV4-3,CASSQDRGGYQPQHF,TGCGCCAGCAGCCAAGATCGAGGGGGTTATCAGCCCCAGCATTTT
TRBD2,TRBJ2-7,NA,TRBV11-3,CASSRLAGSSYEQYF,TGTGCCAGCAGCCGACTAGCGGGCAGCTCCTACGAGCAGTACTTC
TRBD2,TRBJ2-1,NA,TRBV18,CASSPPSGRALDEQFF,TGTGCCAGCTCACCACCGAGCGGGAGGGCTCTGGATGAGCAGTTCTTC
TRBD2,TRBJ2-3,NA,TRBV5-8,CASSQGLADFTDTQYF,TGTGCCAGCAGCCAGGGACTAGCCGATTTCACAGATACGCAGTATTTT
TRBD1,TRBJ1-5,NA,TRBV19,CASGTGKPNQPQHF,TGTGCCAGTGGGACAGGGAAGCCCAATCAGCCCCAGCATTTT
NA,TRBJ2-1,NA,TRBV6-5,CASSYSMATTAHEQFF,TGTGCCAGCAGTTACTCGATGGCTACCACAGCCCATGAGCAGTTCTTC
NA,TRBJ1-5,NA,TRBV2,CASSEEGGRQPQHF,TGTGCCAGCAGTGAAGAGGGGGGTAGGCAGCCCCAGCATTTT
TRBD2,TRBJ2-5,NA,TRBV5-4,CASSTSGAQETQYF,TGTGCCAGCAGCACTAGCGGGGCCCAAGAGACCCAGTACTTC
NA,TRBJ2-1,NA,TRBV7-9,CASSLRGDSLNEQFF,TGTGCCAGCAGCTTAAGAGGTGATTCCTTAAATGAGCAGTTCTTC
NA,TRBJ1-5,NA,TRBV6-5,CASSPGHVSNQPQHF,TGTGCCAGCAGCCCCGGACATGTTAGCAATCAGCCCCAGCATTTT
TRBD2,TRBJ2-4,NA,TRBV4-1,CASSQGLAGGKDIQYF,TGCGCCAGCAGCCAAGGACTAGCGGGAGGGAAGGACATTCAGTACTTC
NA,TRBJ2-5,NA,TRBV7-6,CASSSRTGRGETQYF,TGTGCCAGCAGCTCCCGGACAGGGAGGGGTGAGACCCAGTACTTC
TRBD2,TRBJ2-7,few,TRBV2,CASSETLAGGRLYF,TGTGCCAGCAGTGAGACGCTAGCGGGAGGAAGGTTGTACTTC
NA,TRBJ2-4,NA,TRBV5-1,CASSPEQGSKNIQYF,TGCGCCAGCAGCCCCGAACAGGGCAGCAAAAACATTCAGTACTTC
TRBD2,TRBJ2-7,NA,TRBV7-2,CASSRAGGPYEQYF,TGTGCCAGCAGCCGAGCGGGAGGGCCCTACGAGCAGTACTTC
TRBD1,TRBJ1-1,NA,TRBV2,CASTSGGRTEAFF,TGTGCCAGCACTTCAGGGGGTAGGACTGAAGCTTTCTTT
NA,TRBJ2-3,once,TRBV2,CASRAGPSDTQYF,TGTGCCAGCAGGGCAGGACCGTCAGATACGCAGTATTTT
TRBD2,TRBJ2-6,NA,TRBV6-1,CASLSGGTGANVLTF,TGTGCCAGCCTGTCGGGGGGGACTGGGGCCAACGTCCTGACTTTC
NA,TRBJ2-1,NA,TRBV29-1,CSVEPWGGRNEQFF,TGCAGCGTTGAACCGTGGGGGGGGCGCAATGAGCAGTTCTTC
NA,TRBJ2-7,NA,TRBV11-2,CASSLGVSPYEQYF,TGTGCCAGCAGCTTAGGAGTTAGTCCCTACGAGCAGTACTTC
TRBD2,TRBJ2-3,NA,TRBV6-5,CASRLAGRDTQYF,TGTGCCAGCAGACTAGCGGGAAGAGATACGCAGTATTTT
NA,TRBJ2-2,NA,TRBV27,CASNPGTRATGELFF,TGTGCCAGCAACCCCGGGACAAGGGCCACCGGGGAGCTGTTTTTT
NA,TRBJ2-3,NA,TRBV4-2,CASSPGSPGDWRGDTQYF,TGTGCCAGCAGCCCCGGATCTCCGGGCGACTGGAGGGGAGATACGCAGTATTTT
TRBD2,TRBJ2-7,once,TRBV27,CASITDRASGRSYEQYF,TGTGCCAGCATCACGGATAGGGCTAGCGGGAGATCGTACGAGCAGTACTTC
NA,TRBJ1-2,medium-sized,TRBV10-3,CAISGITETNYGYTF,TGTGCCATCAGTGGTATTACAGAGACTAACTATGGCTACACCTTC
NA,TRBJ1-2,NA,TRBV6-5,CASSYGYGYTF,TGTGCCAGCAGTTACGGTTATGGCTACACCTTC
NA,TRBJ1-5,NA,TRBV6-4,CASSVRETGPLMSNQPQHF,TGTGCCAGCAGTGTGAGGGAGACAGGCCCCCTCATGAGCAATCAGCCCCAGCATTTT
NA,TRBJ1-5,NA,TRBV30,CAWSSGLGNQPQHF,TGTGCCTGGAGCTCAGGGCTTGGCAATCAGCCCCAGCATTTT
NA,TRBJ1-2,few,TRBV2,CASSLARLYGYTF,TGTGCCAGCAGTCTAGCTCGTCTCTATGGCTACACCTTC
TRBD2,TRBJ2-5,once,TRBV7-3,CASSLRPLAGGGVGETQYF,TGTGCCAGCAGCCTACGCCCCCTAGCGGGAGGTGGAGTGGGAGAGACCCAGTACTTC